This T cell receptor beta chain was sequenced for a study of T cell responses to AZD1222 COVID-19 vaccine (TCRdb year 2021). Concerning the study at large: AZD1222 recipients given second doses at about 4 weeks or at about 12 weeks were pooled, since spike-specific TCR depth and breadth were not found to differ between the two schedules. TCR sequencing was performed for roughly 250 trial participants, of whom about 200 were given two doses of AZD1222 and about 25 were given two doses of MenACWY control vaccine. Trial participants were enrolled into age subgroups of 18-55, 56-69 and 70-plus years, which contained 148, 28 and 57 TCR-sequenced participants, respectively.

The study at large found these results: In the small 56-69-year group, the increase in depth fell short of significance, most likely because of low power. Vaccine-associated CD4 TCRs spanned the whole spike protein, with dominant responses in regions 160-218 and 743-854. No day 14 peak-response samples were available, so repertoires were characterized only after the peak T cell response. After two AZD1222 doses, both the breadth and the depth of spike-specific TCRs were significantly higher than at day 0 and than in MenACWY recipients. Most participants were white British and females outnumbered males, and the authors suggested that clonal diversity may have been underestimated. Conclusions about previously exposed vaccinees were limited because only a handful of AZD1222 recipients were SARS-CoV-2 seropositive at baseline. Epitopes outside the regions mutated in the B.1.351 and B.1.1.7 variants were reportedly recognized by nearly half of the unique spike-specific TCRs.

The CDR3 regions of human TCRbeta chains were subjected to immunosequencing. Turning to the authors' computational methods: Repertoire TCRs were checked for matches against a reference library of SARS-CoV-2-specific TCRs that had been generated using the MIRA antigen-specificity platform. Breadth was defined as the fraction of unique TCRs that were SARS-CoV-2-associated, and depth was defined as the fraction of total T cells that were SARS-CoV-2-associated. Using the MIRA data, each spike-specific TCR was assigned both to the spike region to which the TCR was reactive and to a CD4 or CD8 class. Log10-transformed breadth and depth values were compared by one-way ANOVA with Sidak's multiple comparisons tests. TCRdb stores this immuneACCESS table with in-frame sequences only. Part of the clones is absent; in the studies checked, under half of the shortfall reflects unresolved V genes, and no reason is known for the rest. That table is the source of V, J and clone size, and D and trimming were worked out from the DNA. For this sample there are more than 150,000 clones; 85% to 95% appear just once. The top ten constitute roughly 10% of the sample.

A few counts support this clone. The target of this receptor is not known. No much larger clonotype is one base removed from it; base qualities were not supplied. The germline V end is reduced by 3 bases and the J end by 2 bases; junction bases left unmatched: 7. The germline V gene provides CDR1 KGHSH and CDR2 LQKENI. Including the terminal cysteine and phenylalanine, the CDR3 comprises 16 residues. Only the CDR3 region is kept as DNA, spanning 48 bases read in frame from base 1. In the paper's terms, the time point label means: baseline before first vaccination. Vaccinee samples were obtained from the UK trials COV001 and COV002, which included a single-blind randomized controlled phase 2/3 trial of AZD1222 (ChAdOx1 nCoV-19) in healthy adults. Trial participant PBMC samples were collected at day 0 and day 28 after the second dose for TCRbeta chain sequencing.

This specimen was peripheral blood, taken on day 0 of AZD1222 vaccination. This receptor was taken from an adult in good health. The chain employs TRBV18 and TRBJ2-5, with 9 bases in between that match TRBD1. The CDR3 protein: CASSPGQGRGQETQYF. The sequenced DNA: TGTGCCAGCTCACCGGGACAGGGTCGAGGGCAAGAGACCCAGTACTTC.